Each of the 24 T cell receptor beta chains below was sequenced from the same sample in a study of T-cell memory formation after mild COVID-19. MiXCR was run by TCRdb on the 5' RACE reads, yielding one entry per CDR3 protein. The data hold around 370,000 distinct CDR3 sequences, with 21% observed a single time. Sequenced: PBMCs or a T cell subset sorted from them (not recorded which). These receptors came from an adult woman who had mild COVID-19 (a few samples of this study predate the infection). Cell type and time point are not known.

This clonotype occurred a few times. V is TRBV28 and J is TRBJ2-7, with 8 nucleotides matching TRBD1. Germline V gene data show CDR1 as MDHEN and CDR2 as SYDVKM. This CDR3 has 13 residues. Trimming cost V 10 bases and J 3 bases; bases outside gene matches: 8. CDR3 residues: CATGDRLYYEQYF. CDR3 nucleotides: TGTGCCACCGGGGACAGGCTATACTACGAGCAGTACTTC.

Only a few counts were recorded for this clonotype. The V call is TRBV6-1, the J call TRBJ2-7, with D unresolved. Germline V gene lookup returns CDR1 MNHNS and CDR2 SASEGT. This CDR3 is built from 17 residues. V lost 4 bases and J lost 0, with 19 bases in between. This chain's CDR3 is CASSGEEGSTHSYEQYF. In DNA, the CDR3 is TGTGCCAGCAGTGGTGAGGAAGGGTCAACTCACTCCTACGAGCAGTACTTC.

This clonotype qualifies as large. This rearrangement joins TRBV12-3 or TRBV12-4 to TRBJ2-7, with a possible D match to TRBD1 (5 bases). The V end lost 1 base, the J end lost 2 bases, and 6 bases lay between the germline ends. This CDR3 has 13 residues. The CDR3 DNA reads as TGTGCCAGCAGTTTAGTGGACACCTACGAGCAGTACTTC. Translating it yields CASSLVDTYEQYF.

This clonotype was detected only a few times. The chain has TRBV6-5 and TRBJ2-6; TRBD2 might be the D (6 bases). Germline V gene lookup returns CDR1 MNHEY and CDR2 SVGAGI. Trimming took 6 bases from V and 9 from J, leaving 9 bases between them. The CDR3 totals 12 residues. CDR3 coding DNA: TGTGCCAGCAGAGCCGGGAGCAACGTCCTGACTTTC. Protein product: CASRAGSNVLTF.

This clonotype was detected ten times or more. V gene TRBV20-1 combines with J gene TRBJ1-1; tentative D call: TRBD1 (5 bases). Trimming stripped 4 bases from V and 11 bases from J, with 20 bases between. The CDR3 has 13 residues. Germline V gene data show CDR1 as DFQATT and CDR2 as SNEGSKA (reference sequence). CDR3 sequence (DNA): TGCAGTGCTACGACAGAGAACGGGAGGAGGGCTTTCTTT. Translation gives CSATTENGRRAFF.

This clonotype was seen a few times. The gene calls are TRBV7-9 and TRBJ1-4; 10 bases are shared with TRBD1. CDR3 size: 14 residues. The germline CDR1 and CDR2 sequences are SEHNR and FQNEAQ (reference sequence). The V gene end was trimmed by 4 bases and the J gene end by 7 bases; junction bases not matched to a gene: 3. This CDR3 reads CASSSGQGSEKLFF. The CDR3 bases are TGTGCCAGCAGCTCGGGACAGGGGAGTGAAAAACTGTTTTTT. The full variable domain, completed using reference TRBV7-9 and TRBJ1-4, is DTGVSQNPRHKITKRGQNVTFRCDPISEHNRLYWYRQTLGQGPEFLTYFQNEAQLEKSRLLSDRFSAERPKGSFSTLEIQRTEQGDSAMYLCASSSGQGSEKLFFGSGTQLSVL.

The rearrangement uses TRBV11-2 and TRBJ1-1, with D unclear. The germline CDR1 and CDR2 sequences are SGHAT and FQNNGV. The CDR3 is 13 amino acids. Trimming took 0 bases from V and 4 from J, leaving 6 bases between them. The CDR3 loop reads CASSLEFGTEAFF. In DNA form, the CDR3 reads TGTGCCAGCAGCTTAGAATTTGGCACTGAAGCTTTCTTT.

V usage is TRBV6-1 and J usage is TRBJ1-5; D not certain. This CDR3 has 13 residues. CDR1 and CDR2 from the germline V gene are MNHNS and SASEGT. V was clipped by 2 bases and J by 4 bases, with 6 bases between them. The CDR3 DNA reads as TGTGCCAGCAGTGAAACGGGAAATCAGCCCCAGCATTTT. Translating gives CASSETGNQPQHF.

Here the CDR3 DNA reads TGCGCCAGCAGCCAAACCCTAGCGGGAGATGTCAATGAGCAGTTCTTC. Its translation is CASSQTLAGDVNEQFF. V gene TRBV4-3 combines with J gene TRBJ2-1, with 10 bases lining up with TRBD2. CDR1 and CDR2 from the germline V gene are LGHNA and YSLEER. The junction had 7 bases not matched to a gene; V was cut back by 2 bases and J by 6 bases. The CDR3 totals 16 residues.

This chain's CDR3 is CSARDLRRGYSPLHF. The CDR3, as DNA: TGCAGTGCTAGAGATCTTCGCCGCGGGTATTCACCCCTCCACTTT. The V and J genes are TRBV20-1 and TRBJ1-6, with D hard to call. V was shortened by 0 bases and J by 8 bases, with 14 bases between the two germline ends. Germline CDR1 DFQATT, CDR2 SNEGSKA (reference sequence). The length of the CDR3 is 15 residues.

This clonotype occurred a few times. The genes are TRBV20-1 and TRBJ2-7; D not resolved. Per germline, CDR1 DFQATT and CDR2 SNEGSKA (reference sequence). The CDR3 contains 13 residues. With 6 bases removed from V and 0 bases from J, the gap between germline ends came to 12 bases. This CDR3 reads CSAKGRGSYEQYF. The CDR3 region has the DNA TGCAGTGCCAAAGGACGTGGCTCCTACGAGCAGTACTTC.

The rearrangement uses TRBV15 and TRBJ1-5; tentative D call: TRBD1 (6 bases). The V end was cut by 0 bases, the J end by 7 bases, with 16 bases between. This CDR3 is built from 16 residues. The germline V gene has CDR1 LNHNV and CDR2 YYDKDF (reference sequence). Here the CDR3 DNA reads TGTGCCACCAGCAGAGATACGGGCAGGGGTTTCCAGCCCCAGCATTTT. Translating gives CATSRDTGRGFQPQHF.

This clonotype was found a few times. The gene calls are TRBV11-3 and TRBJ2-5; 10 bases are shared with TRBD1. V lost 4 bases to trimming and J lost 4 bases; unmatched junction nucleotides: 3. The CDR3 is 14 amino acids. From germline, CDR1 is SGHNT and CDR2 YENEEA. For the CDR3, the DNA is TGTGCCAGCAGCTGGACAGGGGGGTCAGAGACCCAGTACTTC. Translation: CASSWTGGSETQYF.

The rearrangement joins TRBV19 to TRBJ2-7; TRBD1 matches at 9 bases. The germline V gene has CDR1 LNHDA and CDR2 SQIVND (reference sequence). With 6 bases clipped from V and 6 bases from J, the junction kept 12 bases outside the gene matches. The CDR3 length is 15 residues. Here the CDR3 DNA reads TGTGCCAGTAGCCCGCCCGGGACAGGGAAGGGCGAGCAGTACTTC. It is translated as CASSPPGTGKGEQYF.

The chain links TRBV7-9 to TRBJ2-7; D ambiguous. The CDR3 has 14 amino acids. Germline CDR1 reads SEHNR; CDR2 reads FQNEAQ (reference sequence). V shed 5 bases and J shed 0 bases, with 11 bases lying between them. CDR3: CASSTLSSSYEQYF. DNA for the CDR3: TGTGCCAGCAGCACCCTCAGTAGCTCCTACGAGCAGTACTTC. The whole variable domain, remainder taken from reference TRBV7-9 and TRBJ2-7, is DTGVSQNPRHKITKRGQNVTFRCDPISEHNRLYWYRQTLGQGPEFLTYFQNEAQLEKSRLLSDRFSAERPKGSFSTLEIQRTEQGDSAMYLCASSTLSSSYEQYFGPGTRLTVT.

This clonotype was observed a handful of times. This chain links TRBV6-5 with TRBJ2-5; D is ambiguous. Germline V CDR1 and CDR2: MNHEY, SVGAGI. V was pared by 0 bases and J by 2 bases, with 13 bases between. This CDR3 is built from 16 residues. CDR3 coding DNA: TGTGCCAGCAGTTACTCGAGCAGCCCGTTACAAGAGACCCAGTACTTC. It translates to CASSYSSSPLQETQYF.

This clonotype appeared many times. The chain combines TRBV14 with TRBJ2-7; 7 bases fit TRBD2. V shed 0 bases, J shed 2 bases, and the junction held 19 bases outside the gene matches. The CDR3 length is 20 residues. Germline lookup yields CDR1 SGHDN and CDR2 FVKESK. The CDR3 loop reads CASSQDHTVGWGEGPYEQYF. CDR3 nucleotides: TGTGCCAGCAGCCAAGACCACACGGTTGGCTGGGGGGAGGGGCCCTACGAGCAGTACTTC.

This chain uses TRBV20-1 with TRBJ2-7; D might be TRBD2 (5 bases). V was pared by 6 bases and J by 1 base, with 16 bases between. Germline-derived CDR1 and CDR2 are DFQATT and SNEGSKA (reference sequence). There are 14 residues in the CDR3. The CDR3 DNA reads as TGCAGTGCCTCAATGGGAGCACGATCCTACGAGCAGTACTTC. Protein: CSASMGARSYEQYF.

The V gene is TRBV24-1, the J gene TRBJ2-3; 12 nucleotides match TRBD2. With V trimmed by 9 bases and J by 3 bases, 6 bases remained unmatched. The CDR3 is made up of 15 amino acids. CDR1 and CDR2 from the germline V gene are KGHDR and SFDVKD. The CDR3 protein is CATATSGGHTDTQYF. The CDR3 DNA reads TGTGCCACCGCGACTAGCGGGGGCCATACAGATACGCAGTATTTT.

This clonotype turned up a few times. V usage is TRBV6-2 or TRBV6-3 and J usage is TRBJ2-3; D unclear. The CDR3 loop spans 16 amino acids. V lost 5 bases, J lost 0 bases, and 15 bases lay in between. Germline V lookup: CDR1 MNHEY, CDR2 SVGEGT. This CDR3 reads CASSVQKPLSTDTQYF. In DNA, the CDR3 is TGTGCCAGCAGTGTACAGAAGCCTCTAAGCACAGATACGCAGTATTTT.

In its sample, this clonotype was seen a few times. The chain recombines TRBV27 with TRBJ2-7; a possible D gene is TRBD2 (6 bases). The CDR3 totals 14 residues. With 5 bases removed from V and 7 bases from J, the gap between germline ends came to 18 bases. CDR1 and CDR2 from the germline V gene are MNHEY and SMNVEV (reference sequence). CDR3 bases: TGTGCCAGCAGTCCTACATGGAACCTAGCGGAGCAGTACTTC. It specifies CASSPTWNLAEQYF.

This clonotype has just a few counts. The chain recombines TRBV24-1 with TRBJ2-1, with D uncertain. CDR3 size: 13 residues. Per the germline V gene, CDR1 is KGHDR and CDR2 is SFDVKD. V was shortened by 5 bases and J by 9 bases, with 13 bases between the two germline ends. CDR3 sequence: CATSGIASGEQFF. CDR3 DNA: TGTGCCACCAGTGGAATTGCGTCGGGTGAGCAGTTCTTC.

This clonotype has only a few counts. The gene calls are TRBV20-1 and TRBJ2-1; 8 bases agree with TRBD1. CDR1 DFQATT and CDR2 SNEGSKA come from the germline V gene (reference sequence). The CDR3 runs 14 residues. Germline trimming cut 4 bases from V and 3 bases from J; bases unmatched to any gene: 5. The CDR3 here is CSANRGQGYNEQFF. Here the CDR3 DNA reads TGCAGTGCTAATCGTGGACAGGGCTACAATGAGCAGTTCTTC.

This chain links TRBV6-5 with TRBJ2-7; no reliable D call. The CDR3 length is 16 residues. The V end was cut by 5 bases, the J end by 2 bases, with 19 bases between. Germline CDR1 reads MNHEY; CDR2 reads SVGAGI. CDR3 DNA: TGTGCCAGCAGTCCCTATCCTGGGCCCCGAACCTACGAGCAGTACTTC. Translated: CASSPYPGPRTYEQYF.